Following are 26 T cell receptor beta chains from one sample sequenced in a study of T cell changes during pregnancy in multiple sclerosis. The assay was immunoSEQ multiplex PCR, and TCRdb's table has in-frame clones only and misses some. The sample lists 26,000 or so clones; approximately 91% were seen once. This specimen consisted of CD8+ T cells from peripheral blood mononuclear cells, obtained in the second trimester of pregnancy. The receptors were sampled from a female donor with multiple sclerosis, enrolled in a pregnancy study.

This clone was detected only once. V is TRBV7-9 and J is TRBJ2-2; no firm D call. The germline V gene encodes CDR1 SEHNR and CDR2 FQNEAQ (reference sequence). V lost 7 bases and J lost 6, with 9 bases in between. The CDR3 contains 12 residues. The CDR3 region is CASILVPGELFF. The CDR3 DNA reads TGTGCCAGCATCCTAGTTCCCGGGGAGCTGTTTTTT.

This clone has more than one count but fewer than ten. V usage is TRBV27 and J usage is TRBJ1-2; 7 positions match TRBD1. The trim removed 7 bases at V and 4 bases at J, leaving 6 bases unmatched. Germline V gene data show CDR1 as MNHEY and CDR2 as SMNVEV (reference sequence). The length of the CDR3 is 13 residues. CDR3 nucleotides: TGTGCCAGCAAACACAGGGGAGGCTATGGCTACACCTTC. As protein: CASKHRGGYGYTF.

This clone was detected once. The chain recombines TRBV6-1 with TRBJ2-7, with D unresolved. Trimming removed 8 bases from V and 1 base from J, with 12 bases in between. Germline V gene sequence: CDR1 MNHNS, CDR2 SASEGT. The CDR3 is 13 residues long. CDR3 nucleotide sequence: TGTGCCAGCGAGGCGGTAGAGTCCTACGAGCAGTACTTC. This encodes CASEAVESYEQYF.

V and J are TRBV5-5 and TRBJ1-2; possible D gene TRBD1, 5 bases. This CDR3 has 13 residues. Per germline, CDR1 SGHKS and CDR2 YYEKEE (reference sequence). V was trimmed by 1 base and J by 4 bases, leaving 8 bases between them. The CDR3 loop reads CASSLYRSYGYTF. CDR3 DNA sequence: TGTGCCAGCAGCTTGTACAGGAGCTATGGCTACACCTTC.

V gene TRBV4-1 combines with J gene TRBJ2-7; TRBD1 matches at 9 bases. Trimming took 2 bases from V and 4 from J; bases not matched to a gene: 6. The CDR3 is made up of 15 amino acids. Germline CDR1 and CDR2: MGHRA and YSYEKL. The chain's CDR3 is CASSQSRDRAYEQYF. The CDR3 DNA is TGCGCCAGCAGCCAATCCCGGGACAGGGCATACGAGCAGTACTTC.

This clone is a singleton in its sample. The chain joins TRBV4-1 to TRBJ1-4; D is undetermined. The V gene's germline CDR1 is MGHRA and CDR2 YSYEKL. V was pared by 1 base and J by 10 bases, with 16 bases between. The CDR3 has 15 amino acids. CDR3 DNA: TGCGCCAGCAGCCAAGTAGGCGACGGTAGAGGAAAACTGTTTTTT. Encoded protein: CASSQVGDGRGKLFF.

This clone was observed a single time. The chain couples TRBV6-4 to TRBJ2-3; 10 bases fit TRBD2. V lost 3 bases and J lost 2; bases outside the gene matches: 2. Per the germline V gene, CDR1 is MRHNA and CDR2 is SNTAGT. The CDR3 is made up of 15 amino acids. The CDR3 DNA reads as TGTGCCAGCAGTGAAGCGGGGGGGCACACAGATACGCAGTATTTT. It translates to CASSEAGGHTDTQYF.

The chain uses TRBV13 and TRBJ2-1, with 12 bases fitting TRBD2. This CDR3 contains 15 residues. Per germline, CDR1 PRHDT and CDR2 FYEKMQ (reference sequence). V was clipped by 4 bases and J by 8 bases; unmatched bases: 6. Written as DNA, the CDR3 is TGTGCCAGCAGCTCTCTAGCGGGGGGGCCCCATGAGCAGTTCTTC. Amino acid sequence: CASSSLAGGPHEQFF.

This clone has only one observation. V usage is TRBV11-2 and J usage is TRBJ2-5, with D maybe TRBD2 (5 bases). From germline, CDR1 is SGHAT and CDR2 FQNNGV. V lost 4 bases and J lost 5, with 17 bases in between. The CDR3 consists of 15 residues. In DNA form, the CDR3 reads TGTGCCAGCAGCTCTTTCGGGATACCGGGGGAGACCCAGTACTTC. Encoded protein: CASSSFGIPGETQYF.

V usage is TRBV5-6 and J usage is TRBJ1-3, with a possible D match to TRBD1 (6 bases). This CDR3 region has 16 residues. Trimming cost V 1 base and J 2 bases, with 13 bases left between them. Germline V gives CDR1 SGHDT, CDR2 YYEEEE. The CDR3, as DNA: TGTGCCAGCAGCTTGTGGGGGGGCAGGGCTGGAAACACCATATATTTT. Translating it yields CASSLWGGRAGNTIYF.

The chain has TRBV27 and TRBJ1-4; 9 nucleotides agree with TRBD1. The length of the CDR3 is 14 residues. Germline CDR1 and CDR2: MNHEY and SMNVEV (reference sequence). J gave up 6 bases and V 6 bases, and 5 bases lay outside the gene matches. CDR3: CASSQWTGDEKLFF. CDR3 sequence (DNA): TGTGCCAGCAGCCAGTGGACAGGGGATGAAAAACTGTTTTTT.

V gene TRBV9 combines with J gene TRBJ1-1, with 10 positions matching TRBD1. V trimming: 0 bases; J trimming: 0 bases; junction bases outside the gene matches: 2. The CDR3 runs 16 residues. Germline CDR1 is SGDLS and CDR2 is YYNGEE. As DNA, the CDR3 is TGTGCCAGCAGCGTAGGTGACAGGGGGCTGAACACTGAAGCTTTCTTT. Its translation is CASSVGDRGLNTEAFF. Looking up the rest from reference TRBV9 and TRBJ1-1 gives the full variable domain: DSGVTQTPKHLITATGQRVTLRCSPRSGDLSVYWYQQSLDQGLQFLIQYYNGEERAKGNILERFSAQQFPDLHSELNLSSLELGDSALYFCASSVGDRGLNTEAFFGQGTRLTVV.

The gene calls are TRBV6-4 and TRBJ2-1, with TRBD2 matching 14 bases. Germline CDR1 and CDR2: MRHNA and SNTAGT. J gave up 6 bases and V 4 bases, and 2 bases lay outside the gene matches. The CDR3 consists of 15 residues. CDR3 DNA sequence: TGTGCCAGCAGTGGGGGACTAGCGGGGGCCAATGAGCAGTTCTTC. Its protein product is CASSGGLAGANEQFF.

The chain joins TRBV4-3 to TRBJ1-4; 10 bases map to TRBD1. Germline V gene sequence: CDR1 LGHNA, CDR2 YSLEER. This CDR3 is built from 16 residues. V gave up 1 base and J gave up 7 bases; unmatched junction bases: 6. The CDR3 protein is CASSQVVDRGGEKLFF. For the CDR3, the DNA is TGCGCCAGCAGCCAAGTCGTGGACAGGGGGGGTGAAAAACTGTTTTTT.

This clone came up a few times. This chain links TRBV4-1 with TRBJ1-2; no clear D gene. This CDR3 is built from 14 residues. The germline gives CDR1 MGHRA, CDR2 YSYEKL. The ends were cut back, 0 bases at V and 8 bases at J, with 13 bases in the middle. The DNA of the CDR3 is TGCGCCAGCAGCCAAGATCGGGGTTGGATGGGCTACACCTTC. Translation gives CASSQDRGWMGYTF.

This clone was counted a few times. This chain joins TRBV6-6 and TRBJ1-5; D is undetermined. The CDR3 is made up of 13 amino acids. Germline-derived CDR1 and CDR2 are MNHNY and SVGAGI (reference sequence). V shed 6 bases and J shed 5 bases, with 11 bases lying between them. CDR3 region: CASSWEVDQPQHF. The CDR3, as DNA: TGTGCCAGCAGCTGGGAGGTTGATCAGCCCCAGCATTTT.

J is TRBJ1-3 and V is TRBV5-8, with D perhaps matching TRBD1 (5 bases). Germline lookup yields CDR1 SGHTS and CDR2 YDEGEE. The V end lost 3 bases, the J end lost 2 bases, and 15 bases lay between the germline ends. The CDR3 covers 16 residues. The CDR3 reads CASSSPSQGAGNTIYF. In DNA form, the CDR3 reads TGTGCCAGCAGCTCCCCGAGCCAGGGCGCTGGAAACACCATATATTTT.

J is TRBJ2-1 and V is TRBV9; 7 bases agree with TRBD1. CDR3 length: 16 amino acids. Germline CDR1 and CDR2: SGDLS and YYNGEE. After removal of 1 base from V and 6 bases from J, the junction contained 10 bases not matched to a gene. The CDR3 loop reads CASSVNQDRPSNEQFF. The CDR3 DNA is TGTGCCAGCAGCGTAAACCAGGACAGGCCCTCCAATGAGCAGTTCTTC.

The DNA for the CDR3 is TGTGCCAGCGCTGAGGGTAACGATGAAAAACTGTTTTTT. The encoded protein is CASAEGNDEKLFF. The gene calls are TRBV9 and TRBJ1-4; D is ambiguous. Germline CDR1 reads SGDLS; CDR2 reads YYNGEE. The ends were cut back, 7 bases at V and 6 bases at J, with 13 bases in the middle. The CDR3 has 13 amino acids.

The chain carries TRBV6-5 and TRBJ1-1; D uncertain. The CDR3 runs to 13 residues. The germline gives CDR1 MNHEY, CDR2 SVGAGI. The V gene lost 6 bases and the J gene lost 5 bases, with 13 bases spanning the gap. For the CDR3, the DNA is TGTGCCAGCAGCCACGACCACGGGACTGAAGCTTTCTTT. Translation: CASSHDHGTEAFF.

V usage is TRBV5-6 and J usage is TRBJ1-6, with D possibly being TRBD1 (5 bases). Deletions cut 0 bases from V and 7 bases from J, with 11 bases between. CDR1 is SGHDT and CDR2 is YYEEEE in the germline V gene. The CDR3 has 15 amino acids. The CDR3 loop is CASSLGAQGNSPLHF. CDR3 coding DNA: TGTGCCAGCAGCTTGGGGGCCCAGGGCAATTCACCCCTCCACTTT.

This clone was found once. The chain combines TRBV4-3 with TRBJ1-1, with a possible D match to TRBD1 (5 bases). The CDR3 covers 18 residues. Trimming shortened V by 1 base and J by 4 bases, and 22 bases separated the two germline ends. Germline V gives CDR1 LGHNA, CDR2 YSLEER. The CDR3 spells CASSQVPRGWSGSTEAFF. The DNA for the CDR3 is TGCGCCAGCAGCCAAGTTCCTAGGGGATGGTCGGGTAGCACTGAAGCTTTCTTT.

The chain recombines TRBV13 with TRBJ1-1; D not resolved. The length of the CDR3 is 16 residues. Trimming left V 3 bases short and J 3 bases short, with 17 bases between. Germline CDR1 PRHDT, CDR2 FYEKMQ (reference sequence). The CDR3: CASSLGSGWVDTEAFF. In DNA, the CDR3 is TGTGCCAGCAGCTTGGGGAGTGGTTGGGTAGACACTGAAGCTTTCTTT. Together with reference TRBV13 and TRBJ1-1, the CDR3 gives the full variable domain: AAGVIQSPRHLIKEKRETATLKCYPIPRHDTVYWYQQGPGQDPQFLISFYEKMQSDKGSIPDRFSAQQFSDYHSELNMSSLELGDSALYFCASSLGSGWVDTEAFFGQGTRLTVV.

The V call is TRBV13, the J call TRBJ2-5; D remains unclear. Germline V gives CDR1 PRHDT, CDR2 FYEKMQ (reference sequence). Trimming removed 0 bases from V and 4 bases from J, with 6 bases in between. This CDR3 comprises 13 residues. The CDR3: CASSLGTLETQYF. CDR3 DNA sequence: TGTGCCAGCAGCTTAGGGACATTAGAGACCCAGTACTTC. The variable domain in full, completed from reference TRBV13 and TRBJ2-5, reads AAGVIQSPRHLIKEKRETATLKCYPIPRHDTVYWYQQGPGQDPQFLISFYEKMQSDKGSIPDRFSAQQFSDYHSELNMSSLELGDSALYFCASSLGTLETQYFGPGTRLLVL.

The CDR3 region has the DNA TGTGCCAGCAGCTTAGGAGGACAGGGAGAGACTGAAGCTTTCTTT. It encodes CASSLGGQGETEAFF. This chain connects TRBV7-8 to TRBJ1-1; 8 nucleotides align to TRBD1. V shed 1 base, J shed 5 bases, and the junction held 6 bases outside the gene matches. Germline V gene lookup returns CDR1 SGHVS and CDR2 FQNEAQ. This CDR3 is 15 amino acids long.

The genes are TRBV7-6 and TRBJ2-3; TRBD1 is a possible D gene (6 bases). CDR1 SGHVS and CDR2 FNYEAQ come from the germline V gene. The CDR3 extends over 15 amino acids. V lost 5 bases and J lost 2, with 14 bases in between. CDR3 protein: CASSTGTHFTDTQYF. The DNA for the CDR3 is TGTGCCAGCAGCACCGGGACACACTTCACAGATACGCAGTATTTT.